Only a few counts were recorded for the clone carrying this T cell receptor (beta chain). The antigen is unknown. Trimming removed 1 base at V and 3 bases at J, with 20 bases between. This CDR3 comprises 17 residues. The germline V gene has CDR1 SGHRS and CDR2 YFSETQ. These data originate in a study of CD8 T cells in ankylosing spondylitis. Study results and caveats: Within matched ankylosing spondylitis synovial fluid, disease-linked clones were reportedly significantly enriched. Certain motif variants had earlier been reported in reactive arthritis synovial fluid and blood. Roughly 8 highly homologous variants made up a TCR beta motif, and this motif appeared characteristic of ankylosing spondylitis blood.

TCRdb analysed the 5' RACE reads with MiXCR anew, one entry per CDR3 protein. The repertoire holds around 130,000 distinct CDR3 sequences, with approximately 17% as singletons. The sequencing sample was made of blood, either unsorted or a sorted T cell fraction (not recorded which). The source of this sequence is a male donor with ankylosing spondylitis. The chain joins TRBV5-1 to TRBJ2-7, with D maybe TRBD1 (5 bases). The CDR3 region has the DNA TGCGCCAGCAGCTTGATGGGGCCTACTACGTGGGACTACGAGCAGTACTTC. Amino acids: CASSLMGPTTWDYEQYF.